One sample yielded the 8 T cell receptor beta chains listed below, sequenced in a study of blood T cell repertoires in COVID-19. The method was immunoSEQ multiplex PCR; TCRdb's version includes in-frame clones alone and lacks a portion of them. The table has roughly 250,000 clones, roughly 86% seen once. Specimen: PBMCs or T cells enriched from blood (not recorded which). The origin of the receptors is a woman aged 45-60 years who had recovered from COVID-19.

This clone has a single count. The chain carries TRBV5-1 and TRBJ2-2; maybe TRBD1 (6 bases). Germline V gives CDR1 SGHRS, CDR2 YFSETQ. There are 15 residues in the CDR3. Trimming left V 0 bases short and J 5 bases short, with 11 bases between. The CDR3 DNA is TGCGCCAGCAGCTTGGCACAGGGTGGAACCGGGGAGCTGTTTTTT. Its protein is CASSLAQGGTGELFF.

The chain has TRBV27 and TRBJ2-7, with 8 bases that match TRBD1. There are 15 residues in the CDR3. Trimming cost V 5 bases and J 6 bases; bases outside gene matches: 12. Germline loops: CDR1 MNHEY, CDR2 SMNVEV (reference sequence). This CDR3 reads CASSPSPGQGPEQYF. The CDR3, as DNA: TGTGCCAGCAGTCCCTCTCCTGGACAGGGCCCCGAGCAGTACTTC.

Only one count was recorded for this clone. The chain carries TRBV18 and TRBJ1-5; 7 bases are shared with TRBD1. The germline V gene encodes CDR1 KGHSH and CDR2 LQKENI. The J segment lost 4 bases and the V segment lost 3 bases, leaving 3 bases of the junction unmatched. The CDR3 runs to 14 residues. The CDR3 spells CASSPGQHNQPQHF. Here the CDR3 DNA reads TGTGCCAGCTCACCGGGACAGCATAATCAGCCCCAGCATTTT.

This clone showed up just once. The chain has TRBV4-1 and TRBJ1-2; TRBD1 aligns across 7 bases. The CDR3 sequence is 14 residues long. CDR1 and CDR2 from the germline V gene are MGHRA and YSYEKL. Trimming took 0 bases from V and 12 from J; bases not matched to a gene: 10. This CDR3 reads CASSQDGTGDFHTF. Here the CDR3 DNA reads TGCGCCAGCAGCCAAGATGGAACAGGGGACTTTCACACCTTC.

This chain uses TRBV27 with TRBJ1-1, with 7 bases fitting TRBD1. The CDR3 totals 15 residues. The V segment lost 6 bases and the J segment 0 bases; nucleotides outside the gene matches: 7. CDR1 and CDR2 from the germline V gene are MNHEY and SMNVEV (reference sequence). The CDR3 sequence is CASREGQPLNTEAFF. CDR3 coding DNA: TGTGCCAGCAGAGAGGGACAGCCCTTGAACACTGAAGCTTTCTTT.

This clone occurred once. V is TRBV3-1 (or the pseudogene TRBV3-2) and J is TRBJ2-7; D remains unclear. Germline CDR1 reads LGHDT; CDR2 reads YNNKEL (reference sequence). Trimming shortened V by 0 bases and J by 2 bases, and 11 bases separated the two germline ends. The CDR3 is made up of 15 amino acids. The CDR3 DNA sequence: TGTGCCAGCAGCCAAGAGGCTAGTTGGGCCTACGAGCAGTACTTC. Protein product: CASSQEASWAYEQYF.

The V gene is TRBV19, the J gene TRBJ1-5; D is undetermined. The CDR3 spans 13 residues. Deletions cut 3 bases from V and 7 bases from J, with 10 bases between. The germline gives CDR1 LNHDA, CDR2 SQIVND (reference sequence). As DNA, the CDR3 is TGTGCCAGTAGTATCGAGGGCCGCCAGCCCCAGCATTTT. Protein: CASSIEGRQPQHF.

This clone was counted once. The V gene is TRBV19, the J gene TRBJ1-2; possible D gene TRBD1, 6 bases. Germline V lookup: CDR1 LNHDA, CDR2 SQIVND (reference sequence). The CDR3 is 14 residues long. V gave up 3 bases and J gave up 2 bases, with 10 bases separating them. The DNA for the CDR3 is TGTGCCAGTAGTATGGACAGCCTGAACTATGGCTACACCTTC. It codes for CASSMDSLNYGYTF.